The clone carrying this TCR beta chain was observed a handful of times. Antigen unknown. The data stem from a study of identical twins. Study outcomes and limitations: Insertion counts were lower in abundant cord blood beta clonotypes, a trend that memory repertoires did not show.

The CDR3 has 16 residues. V shed 3 bases, J shed 6 bases, and the junction held 11 bases outside the gene matches. Germline assignment: CDR1 SGHRS and CDR2 YFSETQ. TCRdb processed the 5' RACE reads anew with MiXCR; each CDR3 protein has one entry. The sample shows some 200,000 distinct CDR3 sequences, approximately 8.3% of them seen only once. In addition, the sample was reused for a study of yellow fever vaccine responses in identical twins. That paper adds: Twins showed a vaccine T cell response that reportedly seemed partly convergent, partly personalized.

The chain carries TRBV5-1 and TRBJ1-4; TRBD1 matches at 7 bases. The sequenced material came from memory (CD45RO+) T cells sorted from blood. This clonotype was obtained from a woman between 18 and 29 years old in good health. The DNA of the CDR3 is TGCGCCAGCAGCTCCCAGACAGGGCGTAGGGATGAAAAACTGTTTTTT. Translated: CASSSQTGRRDEKLFF.